These 8 T cell receptor beta chains share one sample of origin, sequenced in a study of T cells in Graves' hyperthyroidism and ophthalmopathy. What was amplified from RNA transcripts were TCR beta CDR3 regions. First-round RT-PCR of the TCR CDR3 relied on the HTBI primer set. TCRdb re-called the multiplex PCR reads through MiXCR, storing one row per CDR3 protein. The sample records hundreds of thousands of distinct CDR3 sequences, more than 45% being singletons. Sequenced: peripheral blood or thyroid tissue (not recorded which). The receptors originated from a woman under 30 with Graves' hyperthyroidism.

This clonotype has a count of ten or more. This chain links TRBV7-2 with TRBJ2-7, with D possibly being TRBD2 (6 bases). There are 14 residues in the CDR3. The V end lost 5 bases, the J end lost 6 bases, and 17 bases lay between the germline ends. The germline CDR1 and CDR2 sequences are SGHTA and FQGNSA. The CDR3 protein is CASSEGLASLEQYF. CDR3 coding DNA: TGTGCCAGCAGCGAGGGGCTAGCGAGTCTCGAGCAGTACTTC. The full variable domain, rest sourced from reference TRBV7-2 and TRBJ2-7, is GAGVSQSPSNKVTEKGKDVELRCDPISGHTALYWYRQSLGQGLEFLIYFQGNSAPDKSGLPSDRFSAERTGGSVSTLTIQRTQQEDSAVYLCASSEGLASLEQYFGPGTRLTVT.

This clonotype was picked up a small number of times. The V gene is TRBV20-1, the J gene TRBJ2-7, with D uncertain. CDR1 DFQATT and CDR2 SNEGSKA come from the germline V gene (reference sequence). Trimming took off 0 bases at V and 3 bases at J, with 15 bases between the two ends. The CDR3 length is 15 residues. The CDR3, as DNA: TGCAGTGCTAGAGAGGTTGTAGGAACGGTCTACGAGCAGTACTTC. Its protein product is CSAREVVGTVYEQYF.

The chain recombines TRBV6-1 with TRBJ2-7, with 8 bases matching TRBD2. CDR1 and CDR2 (germline): MNHNS, SASEGT. The V and J ends lost 7 bases and 3 bases, in that order; junction bases with no gene match: 8. This CDR3 comprises 14 residues. The CDR3 DNA follows: TGTGCCAGCACCCTCCCGGGGGGGTACTACGAGCAGTACTTC. Amino acid sequence: CASTLPGGYYEQYF.

This clonotype was picked up many times. V and J are TRBV29-1 and TRBJ1-1; no definite D call. Germline loops: CDR1 SQVTM, CDR2 ANQGSEA. Trimming shortened V by 7 bases and J by 8 bases, and 14 bases separated the two germline ends. This CDR3 has 11 amino acids. This chain's CDR3 is CSGFTGFEAFF. The CDR3 DNA reads TGCAGCGGGTTCACGGGGTTCGAAGCTTTCTTT.

The CDR3 protein is CASSLWTGAEQYF. DNA for the CDR3: TGTGCCAGCAGCTTATGGACAGGGGCCGAGCAGTACTTC. This chain links TRBV11-2 with TRBJ2-7; 9 positions agree with TRBD1. Germline assignment: CDR1 SGHAT and CDR2 FQNNGV. The CDR3 sequence is 13 residues long. The V segment lost 2 bases and the J segment 6 bases; nucleotides outside the gene matches: 2.

This chain uses TRBV7-9 with TRBJ1-1; D remains ambiguous. The CDR3 covers 12 residues. Per germline, CDR1 SEHNR and CDR2 FQNEAQ (reference sequence). V was shortened by 5 bases and J by 8 bases, with 12 bases between the two germline ends. The CDR3 coding sequence is TGTGCCAGCAGCCAACATAGGCAGGAAGCTTTCTTT. This sequence encodes CASSQHRQEAFF.

This clonotype was seen a few times. The junction departs from the called germline gene at one end, perhaps through a read error. The gene calls are TRBV5-4 and TRBJ1-6; D unresolved. The CDR3 sequence is 16 residues long. CDR1 and CDR2 from the germline V gene are SGHNT and YYREEE (reference sequence). The chain's CDR3 is CASSQDQKGSNSPLHF. CDR3 nucleotide sequence: TGCGCCAGCAGCCAAGATCAGAAAGGGAGTAATTCACCCCTCCACTTT.

V and J are TRBV7-9 and TRBJ1-4; perhaps TRBD1 as D (6 bases). V shed 0 bases and J shed 5 bases, with 13 bases lying between them. The germline V gene encodes CDR1 SEHNR and CDR2 FQNEAQ (reference sequence). This CDR3 region has 16 residues. The CDR3 protein is CASSLAAEGGNEKLFF. The CDR3 coding sequence is TGTGCCAGCAGCTTAGCGGCGGAGGGGGGCAATGAAAAACTGTTTTTT. The entire variable domain, with the rest obtained from reference TRBV7-9 and TRBJ1-4, is as follows: DTGVSQNPRHKITKRGQNVTFRCDPISEHNRLYWYRQTLGQGPEFLTYFQNEAQLEKSRLLSDRFSAERPKGSFSTLEIQRTEQGDSAMYLCASSLAAEGGNEKLFFGSGTQLSVL.